The 25 T cell receptor beta chains below come from one sample, sequenced in a study of cytomegalovirus exposure and HLA in healthy donors (dated by TCRdb to the late 2010s). Libraries were made using the immunoSEQ multiplex PCR assay. The multiplex PCR relied on a mix of 60 forward primers for TCR Vbeta segments and 13 reverse primers for TCR Jbeta segments. TCRdb took this table from immuneACCESS and kept in-frame rearrangements with V and J called. Such tables lack part of the clones; where checked against another copy, unresolved V genes explain under half of the gap, and the rest is unexplained. This sample holds about 130,000 clones; more than 75% were observed only once. Of the sample, 2.2% falls within the top ten clones. Sequencing was done on a sample of PBMCs. The receptors come from a man between 25 and 39 years old in good health and CMV-seronegative.

The V gene is TRBV5-5, the J gene TRBJ2-7, with 7 bases lining up with TRBD1. This CDR3 is 15 amino acids long. Germline V CDR1 and CDR2: SGHKS, YYEKEE (reference sequence). J gave up 3 bases and V 2 bases, and 8 bases lay outside the gene matches. The CDR3 spells CASSLQGSPLYEQYF. The CDR3 DNA follows: TGTGCCAGCAGCTTACAGGGGTCCCCCCTCTACGAGCAGTACTTC.

A remark on this clone: Within the sample, other DNA sequences also encode this same CDR3. The chain has TRBV27 and TRBJ2-7, with a tentative D call TRBD2 (6 bases). This CDR3 is built from 12 residues. Trimming took 3 bases from V and 5 from J, leaving 8 bases between them. Germline V gives CDR1 MNHEY, CDR2 SMNVEV (reference sequence). CDR3 sequence (DNA): TGTGCCAGCAGTTTGGGCGGGAACGAGCAGTACTTC. This encodes CASSLGGNEQYF.

The chain uses TRBV19 and TRBJ1-2; tentative D call: TRBD1 (5 bases). The CDR3 sequence is 13 residues long. V was shortened by 5 bases and J by 4 bases, with 11 bases between the two germline ends. CDR1 is LNHDA and CDR2 is SQIVND in the germline V gene (reference sequence). Written as DNA, the CDR3 is TGTGCCAGTAGTGTTCAGGGAGGCTATGGCTACACCTTC. It is translated as CASSVQGGYGYTF.

This clone has only a few counts. This sequence joins TRBV6-6 and TRBJ1-1, with D possibly being TRBD1 (5 bases). V was trimmed by 2 bases and J by 0 bases, leaving 7 bases between them. CDR3 length: 14 amino acids. The germline V gene has CDR1 MNHNY and CDR2 SVGAGI (reference sequence). As DNA, the CDR3 is TGTGCCAGCAGTTACGCAGGGTTGAACACTGAAGCTTTCTTT. Protein sequence: CASSYAGLNTEAFF.

V usage is TRBV5-1 and J usage is TRBJ1-2, with a possible D match to TRBD1 (6 bases). The CDR3 spans 14 residues. Germline CDR1 and CDR2: SGHRS and YFSETQ. V was shortened by 2 bases and J by 4 bases, with 12 bases between the two germline ends. The CDR3 sequence: CASSFRDILYGYTF. The CDR3 DNA sequence: TGCGCCAGCAGCTTCCGGGACATCCTCTATGGCTACACCTTC.

The V gene is TRBV30, the J gene TRBJ1-3; tentatively, D is TRBD1 (5 bases). Trimming shortened V by 5 bases and J by 1 base, and 9 bases separated the two germline ends. The germline gives CDR1 GTSNPN, CDR2 SVGIG (reference sequence). The CDR3 sequence is 13 residues long. This CDR3 is CAWPGTSGNTIYF. Here the CDR3 DNA reads TGTGCCTGGCCCGGGACTTCTGGAAACACCATATATTTT.

The rearrangement links TRBV29-1 to TRBJ1-1, with 8 bases lining up with TRBD1. Germline V CDR1 and CDR2: SQVTM, ANQGSEA. The CDR3 has 13 amino acids. The junction had 4 bases not matched to a gene; V was cut back by 1 base and J by 6 bases. The CDR3 region has the DNA TGCAGCGTTGAAGGACAGGGGTTCTCTGAAGCTTTCTTT. It codes for CSVEGQGFSEAFF.

The V call is TRBV27, the J call TRBJ2-1; 8 bases agree with TRBD2. The CDR3 is made up of 15 amino acids. Germline V gene sequence: CDR1 MNHEY, CDR2 SMNVEV (reference sequence). The V segment lost 3 bases and the J segment 8 bases; nucleotides outside the gene matches: 9. CDR3 nucleotide sequence: TGTGCCAGCAGTTTGAGCGGGAGTAAGCTCGATGAGCAGTTCTTC. Residues: CASSLSGSKLDEQFF.

The CDR3 sequence is CASKDGLGVYEQYF. CDR3 bases: TGTGCCAGTAAAGACGGACTAGGGGTCTACGAGCAGTACTTC. The V call is TRBV19, the J call TRBJ2-7, with 7 bases matching TRBD2. After removal of 7 bases from V and 3 bases from J, the junction contained 9 bases not matched to a gene. The germline V gene has CDR1 LNHDA and CDR2 SQIVND (reference sequence). This CDR3 is built from 14 residues.

This clone was seen only once. The chain links TRBV27 to TRBJ2-2, with 9 bases matching TRBD1. The CDR3 is 14 residues long. CDR1 is MNHEY, CDR2 SMNVEV, per germline (reference sequence). J gave up 6 bases and V 7 bases, and 6 bases lay outside the gene matches. CDR3 nucleotides: TGTGCCAGCACCTCGGGGACAGGGCCCGGGGAGCTGTTTTTT. Protein: CASTSGTGPGELFF.

This clone showed up just once. This rearrangement joins TRBV18 to TRBJ1-5, with D possibly being TRBD1 (6 bases). CDR1 and CDR2 (germline): KGHSH, LQKENI. This CDR3 spans 15 amino acids. Trimming removed 3 bases from V and 0 bases from J, with 9 bases in between. The CDR3 DNA reads TGTGCCAGCTCACCGGACAGCTATAGCAATCAGCCCCAGCATTTT. It encodes CASSPDSYSNQPQHF.

This clone was recorded only once. In DNA, the CDR3 is TGTGCCAGCAGCTGGATTTTAGGGCAGGGTGAGCAGTTCTTC. Protein: CASSWILGQGEQFF. The chain carries TRBV2 and TRBJ2-1, with D possibly matching TRBD1 (5 bases). Trimming stripped 6 bases from V and 9 bases from J, with 18 bases between. Germline V gives CDR1 SNHLY, CDR2 FYNNEI. The CDR3 runs to 14 residues.

J is TRBJ2-2 and V is TRBV19; TRBD2 matches at 8 bases. The CDR3 is made up of 17 amino acids. Germline CDR1 LNHDA, CDR2 SQIVND (reference sequence). V dropped 5 bases and J dropped 4; count of bases not matched to a gene: 12. This CDR3 reads CASSGGRGGGSTGELFF. In DNA, the CDR3 is TGTGCCAGTAGTGGGGGACGGGGGGGAGGATCCACCGGGGAGCTGTTTTTT.

This clone has a single count. CDR3 amino acids: CASSPSGRRDTQYF. CDR3 in DNA: TGTGCCAGCAGCCCTAGCGGGCGCCGAGATACGCAGTATTTT. The chain joins TRBV7-8 to TRBJ2-3, with 8 bases matching TRBD2. The trim removed 5 bases at V and 5 bases at J, leaving 6 bases unmatched. This CDR3 is 14 amino acids long. Germline V CDR1 and CDR2: SGHVS, FQNEAQ.

The chain has TRBV5-1 and TRBJ2-1, with TRBD2 matching over 8 bases. CDR3 length: 15 amino acids. V shed 5 bases and J 2 bases; nucleotides not matched to a gene: 6. Looked up from germline, CDR1 is SGHRS and CDR2 is YFSETQ. CDR3 DNA sequence: TGCGCCAGCAGGGAGACGGGACTAGCCTACAATGAGCAGTTCTTC. This gives the protein CASRETGLAYNEQFF.

The rearrangement links TRBV5-1 to TRBJ2-3, with D possibly TRBD2 on 6 matching bases. This CDR3 is 18 amino acids long. Trimming shortened V by 0 bases and J by 4 bases, and 21 bases separated the two germline ends. CDR1 is SGHRS, CDR2 YFSETQ, per germline. CDR3 in amino acids: CASSLAVYTAEGSDTQYF. In DNA, the CDR3 is TGCGCCAGCAGCTTGGCCGTATATACGGCGGAGGGGTCAGATACGCAGTATTTT.

This chain connects TRBV7-2 to TRBJ1-5; D is possibly TRBD1 (5 bases). CDR3 length equals 13 residues. CDR1 and CDR2 from the germline V gene are SGHTA and FQGNSA. V was cut by 4 bases and J by 4 bases, with 8 bases left in between. The CDR3 bases are TGTGCCAGCAGCTCTGACAGAAATCAGCCCCAGCATTTT. It specifies CASSSDRNQPQHF.

The rearrangement joins TRBV7-2 to TRBJ1-2; 9 bases are a match to TRBD1. The CDR3 runs 14 residues. Germline CDR1 reads SGHTA; CDR2 reads FQGNSA. V was clipped by 4 bases and J by 4 bases; unmatched bases: 4. CDR3 DNA sequence: TGTGCCAGCAGCTCTTCGACAGGGGGCTATGGCTACACCTTC. Encoded protein: CASSSSTGGYGYTF.

This chain joins TRBV19 and TRBJ1-5, with TRBD1 identical over 7 bases. In germline, CDR1 is LNHDA, CDR2 SQIVND (reference sequence). CDR3 length equals 15 residues. V shed 7 bases, J shed 0 bases, and the junction held 6 bases outside the gene matches. This CDR3 is CASTKGQPSNQPQHF. As DNA, the CDR3 is TGTGCCAGTACTAAGGGACAGCCTAGCAATCAGCCCCAGCATTTT.

The chain uses TRBV6-5 and TRBJ1-1; D gene uncertain. CDR1 is MNHEY and CDR2 is SVGAGI in the germline V gene. V was trimmed by 2 bases and J by 0 bases, leaving 10 bases between them. The CDR3 is 15 residues long. Here the CDR3 reads CASSYNGVLNTEAFF. The DNA for the CDR3 is TGTGCCAGCAGTTACAACGGGGTCCTGAACACTGAAGCTTTCTTT.

J is TRBJ1-2 and V is TRBV5-5, with D uncertain. This CDR3 has 13 residues. Germline CDR1 and CDR2: SGHKS and YYEKEE (reference sequence). Deletions cut 3 bases from V and 2 bases from J, with 8 bases between. CDR3 region: CASSSRINYGYTF. The CDR3 DNA sequence: TGTGCCAGCAGCTCCCGTATAAACTATGGCTACACCTTC.

The genes are TRBV9 and TRBJ2-1; D remains ambiguous. The CDR3 has 11 amino acids. Trimming stripped 4 bases from V and 5 bases from J, with 4 bases between. CDR1 and CDR2 from the germline V gene are SGDLS and YYNGEE. DNA of the CDR3: TGTGCCAGCAGCCTTAACAATGAGCAGTTCTTC. Its protein is CASSLNNEQFF. Based on the CDR3 plus reference TRBV9 and TRBJ2-1, the full variable domain is DSGVTQTPKHLITATGQRVTLRCSPRSGDLSVYWYQQSLDQGLQFLIQYYNGEERAKGNILERFSAQQFPDLHSELNLSSLELGDSALYFCASSLNNEQFFGPGTRLTVL.

The J gene is TRBJ2-1, the V gene TRBV18; 12 nucleotides align to TRBD2. Germline trimming cut 3 bases from V and 0 bases from J; bases unmatched to any gene: 6. This CDR3 has 18 residues. The germline CDR1 and CDR2 sequences are KGHSH and LQKENI. CDR3 amino acids: CASSPSGTSGFSYNEQFF. As DNA, the CDR3 is TGTGCCAGCTCACCCTCCGGGACTAGCGGGTTCTCCTACAATGAGCAGTTCTTC. The full variable domain, with the rest looked up from reference TRBV18 and TRBJ2-1, is NAGVMQNPRHLVRRRGQEARLRCSPMKGHSHVYWYRQLPEEGLKFMVYLQKENIIDESGMPKERFSAEFPKEGPSILRIQQVVRGDSAAYFCASSPSGTSGFSYNEQFFGPGTRLTVL.

CDR3 region: CASSVWTGASYEQYF. The DNA for the CDR3 is TGTGCCAGCAGTGTTTGGACAGGGGCCTCCTACGAGCAGTACTTC. The V call is TRBV25-1, the J call TRBJ2-5; TRBD1 matches 9 bases. The J call may be incorrect, as the DNA end agrees better with TRBJ2-7. The CDR3 contains 15 residues. Germline CDR1 and CDR2: MGHDK and SYGVNS.

The table lists this clone with a few counts. The chain combines TRBV6-1 with TRBJ1-1; D is uncertain. Per the germline V gene, CDR1 is MNHNS and CDR2 is SASEGT. The V end lost 7 bases, the J end lost 7 bases, and 13 bases lay between the germline ends. The CDR3 runs 12 residues. The CDR3 loop is CASNGLLNEAFF. CDR3 DNA: TGTGCCAGCAACGGACTTCTAAATGAAGCTTTCTTT.